This TCR beta chain was identified during a study of blood T cell repertoires in COVID-19. Germline V gene data show CDR1 as SGHRS and CDR2 as YFSETQ. J gave up 6 bases and V 6 bases, and 9 bases lay outside the gene matches. This CDR3 spans 14 amino acids. Assay: immunoSEQ multiplex PCR; the TCRdb copy retains only in-frame clones and omits some. The sample contains about 200,000 clones, 80% of which appear only once. V and J are TRBV5-1 and TRBJ1-1; TRBD1 agrees at 9 bases. The receptor was isolated from a woman in her 70s with acute or convalescent COVID-19. The sample consisted of peripheral blood. The CDR3 region has the DNA TGCGCCAGCACCAGGGACAGGGAGGGTGCTGAAGCTTTCTTT. Residues: CASTRDREGAEAFF.